This entry describes one T cell receptor beta chain. This clone was detected only a few times. The target of this receptor is not known. Base quality data are lacking; no much larger clone is found one base away. The germline V gene gives CDR1 as MGHRA and CDR2 as YSYEKL. Germline trimming: 1 base from V, 7 bases from J; junction bases outside gene matches: 7. The CDR3 sequence holds 16 residues, the cysteine and phenylalanine included. Of the read, only the CDR3 DNA is kept; its 48 bases are in frame from base 1. The data derive from a study of beta chain features in type 1 diabetes listed by TCRdb under 2018. About the investigation overall: Mean age, gender distribution, total cell number and subset yield did not differ between patients and healthy donors. Regulatory and stem cell-like memory subsets were isolated from only 8 patients and roughly 8 healthy donors, whereas naive and central memory subsets came from all 30 or so donors. A total of around 110,000,000 sorted cells were examined across all samples, and RNA yield correlated strongly with the number of cells per subset. In the study, recently diagnosed type 1 diabetes patients and matched healthy donors were compared on the TCRB repertoires of their sorted circulating CD4+ T cell subsets.

The entire isolated RNA was reverse transcribed using the High Capacity cDNA Reverse Transcription Kit, and thus expressed TCRB transcripts were sequenced. Deep immunoSEQ sequencing was performed on naive, central memory and regulatory T cell samples, with an average of roughly 3.6 million total reads per sample. Sorted cells were lysed in RLT buffer and RNA was extracted with DNase-treated RNeasy Micro or Mini kits, depending on cell number. Each cell subset was processed separately to prevent cross-contamination, with patient and healthy donor samples processed together. The immunoSEQ multiplex PCR was used to amplify TCRB sequences from cDNA, generating 87-bp fragments that spanned the CDR3 region. Sequencing of the amplicons was done on the Illumina HiSeq platform. Per the source publication's procedure: PCR bias was computationally corrected using synthetic template baselines, reads within Hamming distance 2 were collapsed, and singletons that could not be merged were discarded. Reads were aligned against IMGT to assign V, D and J genes, CDR3 length and insertions or deletions at six rearrangement sites. Clonotype counts were normalized to sorted cell number within each subset before computing true diversity and Gini coefficients with the tcR R package. Repertoire sharing was quantified using the overlap coefficient calculated on TCRB nucleotide sequences. As a proxy for the pre-selection repertoire, out-of-frame TCRB sequences from naive cells were analyzed. TCRdb took over this immuneACCESS table, retaining in-frame rearrangements with V and J assigned. Such tables are incomplete; in checked studies, under half of the missing clones stem from an unresolved V gene, and the remainder is unexplained. V and J calls plus clone size are reproduced from that table; the DNA served to infer D and trimming. The sample table contains about 240,000 clones; only one count was recorded for 11% to 15% of them. The top ten hold roughly 0.019% of the sample.

Each donor gave one peripheral blood draw, about 100 mL on average, collected into heparinised tubes. Naive, central memory, regulatory and stem cell-like memory CD4+ T cells were sorted on a BD FACSAria II using a panel including CD45RO, CCR7, CD25, CD127, CD95 and CD27. Every sorted population had a purity above 95%. PBMCs were isolated right away by Lymphoprep density gradient centrifugation and were stained directly, without culture. To minimize batch effects, samples were stained and sorted in pairs, one healthy donor with one patient per experiment. On the study overall, not on this receptor specifically: Because cDNA was sequenced instead of genomic DNA, highly expressing activated cells could be over-represented, though the groups showed no difference in activation or CD3 levels. A moderate but significant shortening of TCRB CDR3 length was observed in type 1 diabetes patients in all four CD4+ subsets. PCR may preferentially amplify shorter templates, but because patient and control samples were amplified and corrected together, any resulting skew would affect both groups equally. Because the HLA sub-analyses included only small numbers of individuals, any influence of HLA type on TCRB rearrangement was left unresolved. Naive, central memory and regulatory TCRB repertoires appeared to be more alike among patients than among healthy donors. Patients with type 1 diabetes made fewer insertions and deleted more nucleotides at VDJ recombination sites, implying thymic rearrangement abnormalities.

This TCR was recovered from a man aged 25 to 45 with type 1 diabetes. The sequencing input was naive CD4+ T cells from blood. The sample's cell subset or site, from its label and the paper: true naive CD4+ T cells. The chain uses TRBV4-1 and TRBJ1-6; the central 7 bases match TRBD1. In nucleotide form, the sequence is TGCGCCAGCAGCCAAGGACAGGGCGGGCGGAATTCACCCCTCCACTTT. This encodes CASSQGQGGRNSPLHF.